A single sample gave rise to the 5 T cell receptor beta chains below, sequenced in a study of T cell responses to AZD1222 COVID-19 vaccine. Only in-frame clones appear in the TCRdb table, and some are missing; sequencing was by immunoSEQ multiplex PCR. The table lists around 140,000 clones, 70% to 90% of them singletons. The sample consisted of peripheral blood, taken 28 days after the second dose of the MenACWY control vaccine. The receptors were gathered from an adult who received the MenACWY meningococcal vaccine as a control.

The V gene is TRBV7-2, the J gene TRBJ1-5; possibly TRBD1 for D (6 bases). The CDR3 consists of 15 residues. Trimming removed 1 base at V and 6 bases at J, with 13 bases between. Per germline, CDR1 SGHTA and CDR2 FQGNSA. The CDR3 is CASSLEQGMVQPQHF. The CDR3 coding sequence is TGTGCCAGCAGCTTAGAACAGGGTATGGTTCAGCCCCAGCATTTT.

The CDR3 loop reads CASSLDGLRRQPQHF. The CDR3 DNA is TGTGCCAGCAGCTTGGACGGACTGCGACGGCAGCCCCAGCATTTT. The gene calls are TRBV5-5 and TRBJ1-5; D not resolved. This CDR3 contains 15 residues. Germline V gene sequence: CDR1 SGHKS, CDR2 YYEKEE (reference sequence). V shed 0 bases and J shed 7 bases, with 14 bases lying between them.

This chain joins TRBV7-2 and TRBJ1-6; no firm D call. Per the germline V gene, CDR1 is SGHTA and CDR2 is FQGNSA. This CDR3 spans 14 amino acids. The ends were cut back, 3 bases at V and 10 bases at J, with 13 bases in the middle. The CDR3 protein is CASSLRREKSPLHF. The DNA for the CDR3 is TGTGCCAGCAGCTTGAGGAGGGAGAAATCACCCCTCCACTTT.

The chain recombines TRBV6-2 or TRBV6-3 with TRBJ2-7; D unresolved. Germline values: CDR1 MNHEY, CDR2 SVGEGT. CDR3 length: 14 residues. The V and J ends lost 2 bases and 2 bases respectively, with 10 bases between them. The CDR3 nucleotides are TGTGCCAGCAGTTACCCCGAGGCAGCCTACGAGCAGTACTTC. Its protein product is CASSYPEAAYEQYF.

The chain combines TRBV28 with TRBJ1-4, with TRBD1 matching 10 bases. Germline V gene sequence: CDR1 MDHEN, CDR2 SYDVKM. This CDR3 has 15 residues. V lost 5 bases and J lost 8; bases outside the gene matches: 8. The CDR3 bases are TGTGCCAGCAGTCGGACAGGGGGAGTAGGAGAAAAACTGTTTTTT. This translates into CASSRTGGVGEKLFF. Combining the CDR3 with reference TRBV28 and TRBJ1-4 gives the whole variable domain DVKVTQSSRYLVKRTGEKVFLECVQDMDHENMFWYRQDPGLGLRLIYFSYDVKMKEKGDIPEGYSVSREKKERFSLILESASTNQTSMYLCASSRTGGVGEKLFFGSGTQLSVL.